This T cell receptor beta chain came from a study of response to subunit inactivated influenza vaccine. This clonotype has a count of ten or more. The CDR3 is 14 residues long. The junction had 4 bases not matched to a gene; V was cut back by 5 bases and J by 7 bases. A single record per CDR3 protein comes from TCRdb applying MiXCR to the RT-PCR reads. The table has more than 550,000 distinct CDR3 sequences, around 11% seen once. Sequencing was performed on PBMCs from blood, taken on the day of vaccination. V usage is TRBV12-3 or TRBV12-4 and J usage is TRBJ1-5; the match to TRBD1 covers 11 bases. The receptor was isolated from a man over 45 who received an inactivated influenza vaccine. CDR3 sequence reads: CASSRTGGSQPQHF. CDR3 in DNA: TGTGCCAGCAGTCGGACAGGGGGCAGCCAGCCCCAGCATTTT.